Reported below is one TCR beta chain. In the source study's methods: Amplifying reference gene primers gave estimates of nucleated cell counts. The data were produced by immunoSEQ multiplex PCR, yet TCRdb's version contains in-frame clones alone and is incomplete. That table supplies the V and J calls and clone size; D and trimming were determined from the DNA. The sample lists 200,000 to 300,000 clones; 70% to 90% were seen once. CDR3 length equals 15 residues. Germline CDR1 reads SGHDT; CDR2 reads YYEEEE. V lost 0 bases, J lost 2 bases, and 0 bases stayed unmatched. This sample is part of a study of blood T cell repertoires in COVID-19.

Specimen: peripheral blood. The chain uses TRBV5-6 and TRBJ1-3; 9 nucleotides align to TRBD1. The TCR comes from a middle-aged woman with acute or convalescent COVID-19. CDR3 residues: CASSLGQGAGNTIYF. CDR3 DNA: TGTGCCAGCAGCTTGGGACAGGGGGCTGGAAACACCATATATTTT.